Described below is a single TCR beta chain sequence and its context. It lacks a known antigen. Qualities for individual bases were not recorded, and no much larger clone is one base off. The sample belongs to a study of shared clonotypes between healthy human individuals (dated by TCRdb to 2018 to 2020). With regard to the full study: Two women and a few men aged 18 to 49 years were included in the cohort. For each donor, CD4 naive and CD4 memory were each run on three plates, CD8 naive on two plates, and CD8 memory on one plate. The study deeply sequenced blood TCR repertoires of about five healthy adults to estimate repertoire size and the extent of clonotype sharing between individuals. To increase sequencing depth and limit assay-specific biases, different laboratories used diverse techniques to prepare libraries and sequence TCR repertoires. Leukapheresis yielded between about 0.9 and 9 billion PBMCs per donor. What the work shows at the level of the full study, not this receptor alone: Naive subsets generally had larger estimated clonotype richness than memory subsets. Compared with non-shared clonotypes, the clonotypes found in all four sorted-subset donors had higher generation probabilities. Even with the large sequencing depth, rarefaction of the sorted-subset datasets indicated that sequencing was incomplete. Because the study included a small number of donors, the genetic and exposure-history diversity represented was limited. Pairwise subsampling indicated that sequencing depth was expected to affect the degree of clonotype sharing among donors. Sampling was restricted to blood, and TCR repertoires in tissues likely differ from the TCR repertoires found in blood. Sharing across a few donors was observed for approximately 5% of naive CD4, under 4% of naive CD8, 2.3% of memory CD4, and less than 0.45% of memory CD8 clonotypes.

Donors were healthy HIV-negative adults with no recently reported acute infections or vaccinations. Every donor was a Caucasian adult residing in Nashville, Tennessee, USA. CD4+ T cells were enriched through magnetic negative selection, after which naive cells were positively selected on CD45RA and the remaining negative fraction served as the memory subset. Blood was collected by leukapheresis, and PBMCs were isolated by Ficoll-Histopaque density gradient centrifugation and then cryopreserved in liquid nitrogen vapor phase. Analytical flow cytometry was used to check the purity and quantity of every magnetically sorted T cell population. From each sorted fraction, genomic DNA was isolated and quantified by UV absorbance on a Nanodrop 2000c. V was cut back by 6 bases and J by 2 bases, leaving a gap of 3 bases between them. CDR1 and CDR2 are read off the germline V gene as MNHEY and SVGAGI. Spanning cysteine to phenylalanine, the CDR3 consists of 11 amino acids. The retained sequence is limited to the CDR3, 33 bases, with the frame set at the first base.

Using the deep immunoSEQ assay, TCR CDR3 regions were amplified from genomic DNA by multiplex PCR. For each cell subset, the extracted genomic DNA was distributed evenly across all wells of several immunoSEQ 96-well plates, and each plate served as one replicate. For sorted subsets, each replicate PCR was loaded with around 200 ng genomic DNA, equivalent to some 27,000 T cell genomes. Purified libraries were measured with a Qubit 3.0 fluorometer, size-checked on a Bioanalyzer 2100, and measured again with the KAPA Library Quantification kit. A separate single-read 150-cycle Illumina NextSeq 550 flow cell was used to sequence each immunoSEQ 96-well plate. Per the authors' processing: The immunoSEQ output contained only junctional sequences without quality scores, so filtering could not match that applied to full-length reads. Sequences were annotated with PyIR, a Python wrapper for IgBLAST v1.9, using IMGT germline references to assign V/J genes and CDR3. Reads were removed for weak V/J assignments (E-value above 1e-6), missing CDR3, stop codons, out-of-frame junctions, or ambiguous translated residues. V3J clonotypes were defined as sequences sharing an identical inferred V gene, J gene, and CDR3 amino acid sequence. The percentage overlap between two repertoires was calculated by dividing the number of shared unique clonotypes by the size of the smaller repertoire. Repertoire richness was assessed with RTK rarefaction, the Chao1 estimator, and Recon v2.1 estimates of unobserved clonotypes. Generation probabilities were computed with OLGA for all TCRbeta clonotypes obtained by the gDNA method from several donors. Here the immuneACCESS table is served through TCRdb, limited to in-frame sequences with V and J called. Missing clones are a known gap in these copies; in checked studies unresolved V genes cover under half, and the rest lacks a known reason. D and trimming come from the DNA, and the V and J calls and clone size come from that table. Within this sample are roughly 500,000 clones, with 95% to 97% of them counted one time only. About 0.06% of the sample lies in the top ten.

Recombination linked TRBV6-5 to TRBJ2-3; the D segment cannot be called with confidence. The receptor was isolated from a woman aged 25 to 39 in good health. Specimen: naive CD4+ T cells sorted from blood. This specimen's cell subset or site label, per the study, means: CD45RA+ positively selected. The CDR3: CASSHTDTQYF. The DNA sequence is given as TGTGCCAGCAGCCACACAGATACGCAGTATTTT.